The T cell receptor beta chain described here comes from a study of early stage breast cancer tumors. The method was immunoSEQ multiplex PCR; TCRdb's version includes in-frame clones alone and lacks a portion of them. Of some 29,000 clones listed, roughly 81% are singletons. This CDR3 has 13 amino acids. V dropped 5 bases and J dropped 4 bases, with 8 bases sitting between them. Germline CDR1 LNHDA, CDR2 SQIVND (reference sequence). The sequence derives from a person aged 45-60 years with breast cancer. Sequencing used blood. V and J are TRBV19 and TRBJ2-2; D uncertain. The CDR3 loop is CASSPDGTGELFF. As DNA, the CDR3 is TGTGCCAGTAGTCCCGATGGCACCGGGGAGCTGTTTTTT. The entire variable domain, with the rest obtained from reference TRBV19 and TRBJ2-2, is as follows: DGGITQSPKYLFRKEGQNVTLSCEQNLNHDAMYWYRQDPGQGLRLIYYSQIVNDFQKGDIAEGYSVSREKKESFPLTVTSAQKNPTAFYLCASSPDGTGELFFGEGSRLTVL.